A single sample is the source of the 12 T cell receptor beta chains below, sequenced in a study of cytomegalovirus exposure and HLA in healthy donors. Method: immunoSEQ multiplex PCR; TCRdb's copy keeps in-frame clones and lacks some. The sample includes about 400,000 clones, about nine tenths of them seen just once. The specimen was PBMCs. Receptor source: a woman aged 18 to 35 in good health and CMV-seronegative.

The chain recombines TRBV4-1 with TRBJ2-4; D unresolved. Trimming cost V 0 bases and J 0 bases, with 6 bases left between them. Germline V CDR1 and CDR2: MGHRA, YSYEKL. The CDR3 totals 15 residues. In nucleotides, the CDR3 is TGCGCCAGCAGCCAAGATTCCGTAGCCAAAAACATTCAGTACTTC. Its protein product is CASSQDSVAKNIQYF.

For the CDR3, the DNA is TGTGCCAGCAGTTTTAGGAGGGCGGTGGGGACTAGCAAGGGAGAGACCCAGTACTTC. Translating it yields CASSFRRAVGTSKGETQYF. The V and J genes are TRBV28 and TRBJ2-5, with 9 bases matching TRBD2. CDR1 and CDR2 from the germline V gene are MDHEN and SYDVKM. With 3 bases clipped from V and 4 bases from J, the junction kept 18 bases outside the gene matches. This CDR3 region has 19 residues.

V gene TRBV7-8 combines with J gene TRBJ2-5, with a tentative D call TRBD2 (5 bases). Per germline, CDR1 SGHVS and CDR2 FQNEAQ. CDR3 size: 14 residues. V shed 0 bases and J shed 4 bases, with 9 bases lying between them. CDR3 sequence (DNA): TGTGCCAGCAGCTTAGCCGGCGGACTAGAGACCCAGTACTTC. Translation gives CASSLAGGLETQYF.

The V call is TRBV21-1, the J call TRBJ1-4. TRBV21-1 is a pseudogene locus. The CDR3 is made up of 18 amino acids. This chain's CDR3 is CASSNPLNGHGANEKLFF. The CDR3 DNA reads TGTGCCAGCAGCAACCCCCTGAACGGCCACGGGGCTAATGAAAAACTGTTTTTT.

In DNA, the CDR3 is TGTGCCAGTAGTATTGCTAGCGGATACTCCTACGAGCAGTACTTC. Residues: CASSIASGYSYEQYF. The chain joins TRBV19 to TRBJ2-7; 7 nucleotides align to TRBD2. The ends lost 3 bases at V and 0 bases at J; junction bases unmatched: 5. CDR1 and CDR2 from the germline V gene are LNHDA and SQIVND (reference sequence). CDR3 size: 15 residues.

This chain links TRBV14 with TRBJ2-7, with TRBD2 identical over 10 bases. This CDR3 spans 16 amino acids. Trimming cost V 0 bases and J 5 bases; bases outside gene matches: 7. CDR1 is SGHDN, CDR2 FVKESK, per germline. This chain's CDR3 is CASSQDNSGGRNEQYF. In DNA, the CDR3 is TGTGCCAGCAGCCAAGATAATAGCGGGGGGCGGAACGAGCAGTACTTC.

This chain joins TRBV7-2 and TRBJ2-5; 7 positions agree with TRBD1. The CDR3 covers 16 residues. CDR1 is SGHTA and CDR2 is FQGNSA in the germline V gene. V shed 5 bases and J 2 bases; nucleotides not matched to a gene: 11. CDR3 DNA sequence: TGTGCCAGCAGCGTTTGGCCTCGGGACAGTCAAGAGACCCAGTACTTC. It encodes CASSVWPRDSQETQYF.

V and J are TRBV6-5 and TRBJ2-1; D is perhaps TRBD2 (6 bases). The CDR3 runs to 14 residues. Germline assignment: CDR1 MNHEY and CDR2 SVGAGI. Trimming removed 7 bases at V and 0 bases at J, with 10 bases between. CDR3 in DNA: TGTGCCAGCACCGGGAGAACCTCCTACAATGAGCAGTTCTTC. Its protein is CASTGRTSYNEQFF.

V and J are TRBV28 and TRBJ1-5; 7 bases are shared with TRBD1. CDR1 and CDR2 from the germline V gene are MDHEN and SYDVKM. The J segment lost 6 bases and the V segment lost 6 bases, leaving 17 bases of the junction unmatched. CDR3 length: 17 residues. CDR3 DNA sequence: TGTGCCAGCAGCATGACTCGGACAGGAATAATGGGTCAGCCCCAGCATTTT. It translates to CASSMTRTGIMGQPQHF.

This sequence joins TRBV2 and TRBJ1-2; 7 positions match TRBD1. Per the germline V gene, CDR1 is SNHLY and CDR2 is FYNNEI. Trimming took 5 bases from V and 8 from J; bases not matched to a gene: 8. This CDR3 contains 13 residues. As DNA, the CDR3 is TGTGCCAGCAGTCCAGACAGGGTATACGGCTACACCTTC. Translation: CASSPDRVYGYTF.

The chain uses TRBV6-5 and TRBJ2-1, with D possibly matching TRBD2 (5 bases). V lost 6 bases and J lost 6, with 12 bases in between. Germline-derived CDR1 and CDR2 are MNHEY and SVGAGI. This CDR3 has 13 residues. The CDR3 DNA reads TGTGCCAGCAGCCCTAACGGGGTCAATGAGCAGTTCTTC. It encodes CASSPNGVNEQFF.

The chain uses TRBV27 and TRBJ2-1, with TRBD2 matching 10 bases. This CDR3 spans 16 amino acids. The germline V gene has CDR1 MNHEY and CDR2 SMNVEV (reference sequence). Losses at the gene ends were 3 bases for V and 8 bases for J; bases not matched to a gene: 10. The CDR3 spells CASSLQTSGTSDEQFF. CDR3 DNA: TGTGCCAGCAGTTTGCAAACTAGCGGGACCAGCGATGAGCAGTTCTTC.